This T cell receptor beta chain stems from a study of PD-1 blockade in classical Hodgkin lymphoma. Produced via immunoSEQ multiplex PCR; TCRdb's table is partial and in-frame only. The sample contains 26,000 or so clones, approximately 67% of which appear only once. To note about this clone: No antigen is known for it.

CDR3 length: 13 amino acids. V trimming: 2 bases; J trimming: 5 bases; junction bases outside the gene matches: 2. Germline V gives CDR1 SQVTM, CDR2 ANQGSEA. All the patients suffered relapse after autologous stem cell transplantation, and brentuximab vedotin exposure differed. Study-level results: It was CD4+ TCR diversity, not CD8+, that rose significantly by C4D1. Repertoire differences lack defined causes, possibly disease activity or prior therapy. Patients with a complete response exhibited baseline diversity comparable to newly diagnosed patients. As was reported, newly diagnosed patients showed lower baseline TCR diversity than healthy donors did.

The sequencing here drew on peripheral blood mononuclear cells (PBMCs), taken before the second cycle of nivolumab. The genes are TRBV29-1 and TRBJ2-4; TRBD1 aligns across 8 bases. The TCR comes from a human donor with classical Hodgkin lymphoma. In nucleotides, the CDR3 is TGCAGCGTTGAACCAGGGGGCGAAAACATTCAGTACTTC. This gives the protein CSVEPGGENIQYF.